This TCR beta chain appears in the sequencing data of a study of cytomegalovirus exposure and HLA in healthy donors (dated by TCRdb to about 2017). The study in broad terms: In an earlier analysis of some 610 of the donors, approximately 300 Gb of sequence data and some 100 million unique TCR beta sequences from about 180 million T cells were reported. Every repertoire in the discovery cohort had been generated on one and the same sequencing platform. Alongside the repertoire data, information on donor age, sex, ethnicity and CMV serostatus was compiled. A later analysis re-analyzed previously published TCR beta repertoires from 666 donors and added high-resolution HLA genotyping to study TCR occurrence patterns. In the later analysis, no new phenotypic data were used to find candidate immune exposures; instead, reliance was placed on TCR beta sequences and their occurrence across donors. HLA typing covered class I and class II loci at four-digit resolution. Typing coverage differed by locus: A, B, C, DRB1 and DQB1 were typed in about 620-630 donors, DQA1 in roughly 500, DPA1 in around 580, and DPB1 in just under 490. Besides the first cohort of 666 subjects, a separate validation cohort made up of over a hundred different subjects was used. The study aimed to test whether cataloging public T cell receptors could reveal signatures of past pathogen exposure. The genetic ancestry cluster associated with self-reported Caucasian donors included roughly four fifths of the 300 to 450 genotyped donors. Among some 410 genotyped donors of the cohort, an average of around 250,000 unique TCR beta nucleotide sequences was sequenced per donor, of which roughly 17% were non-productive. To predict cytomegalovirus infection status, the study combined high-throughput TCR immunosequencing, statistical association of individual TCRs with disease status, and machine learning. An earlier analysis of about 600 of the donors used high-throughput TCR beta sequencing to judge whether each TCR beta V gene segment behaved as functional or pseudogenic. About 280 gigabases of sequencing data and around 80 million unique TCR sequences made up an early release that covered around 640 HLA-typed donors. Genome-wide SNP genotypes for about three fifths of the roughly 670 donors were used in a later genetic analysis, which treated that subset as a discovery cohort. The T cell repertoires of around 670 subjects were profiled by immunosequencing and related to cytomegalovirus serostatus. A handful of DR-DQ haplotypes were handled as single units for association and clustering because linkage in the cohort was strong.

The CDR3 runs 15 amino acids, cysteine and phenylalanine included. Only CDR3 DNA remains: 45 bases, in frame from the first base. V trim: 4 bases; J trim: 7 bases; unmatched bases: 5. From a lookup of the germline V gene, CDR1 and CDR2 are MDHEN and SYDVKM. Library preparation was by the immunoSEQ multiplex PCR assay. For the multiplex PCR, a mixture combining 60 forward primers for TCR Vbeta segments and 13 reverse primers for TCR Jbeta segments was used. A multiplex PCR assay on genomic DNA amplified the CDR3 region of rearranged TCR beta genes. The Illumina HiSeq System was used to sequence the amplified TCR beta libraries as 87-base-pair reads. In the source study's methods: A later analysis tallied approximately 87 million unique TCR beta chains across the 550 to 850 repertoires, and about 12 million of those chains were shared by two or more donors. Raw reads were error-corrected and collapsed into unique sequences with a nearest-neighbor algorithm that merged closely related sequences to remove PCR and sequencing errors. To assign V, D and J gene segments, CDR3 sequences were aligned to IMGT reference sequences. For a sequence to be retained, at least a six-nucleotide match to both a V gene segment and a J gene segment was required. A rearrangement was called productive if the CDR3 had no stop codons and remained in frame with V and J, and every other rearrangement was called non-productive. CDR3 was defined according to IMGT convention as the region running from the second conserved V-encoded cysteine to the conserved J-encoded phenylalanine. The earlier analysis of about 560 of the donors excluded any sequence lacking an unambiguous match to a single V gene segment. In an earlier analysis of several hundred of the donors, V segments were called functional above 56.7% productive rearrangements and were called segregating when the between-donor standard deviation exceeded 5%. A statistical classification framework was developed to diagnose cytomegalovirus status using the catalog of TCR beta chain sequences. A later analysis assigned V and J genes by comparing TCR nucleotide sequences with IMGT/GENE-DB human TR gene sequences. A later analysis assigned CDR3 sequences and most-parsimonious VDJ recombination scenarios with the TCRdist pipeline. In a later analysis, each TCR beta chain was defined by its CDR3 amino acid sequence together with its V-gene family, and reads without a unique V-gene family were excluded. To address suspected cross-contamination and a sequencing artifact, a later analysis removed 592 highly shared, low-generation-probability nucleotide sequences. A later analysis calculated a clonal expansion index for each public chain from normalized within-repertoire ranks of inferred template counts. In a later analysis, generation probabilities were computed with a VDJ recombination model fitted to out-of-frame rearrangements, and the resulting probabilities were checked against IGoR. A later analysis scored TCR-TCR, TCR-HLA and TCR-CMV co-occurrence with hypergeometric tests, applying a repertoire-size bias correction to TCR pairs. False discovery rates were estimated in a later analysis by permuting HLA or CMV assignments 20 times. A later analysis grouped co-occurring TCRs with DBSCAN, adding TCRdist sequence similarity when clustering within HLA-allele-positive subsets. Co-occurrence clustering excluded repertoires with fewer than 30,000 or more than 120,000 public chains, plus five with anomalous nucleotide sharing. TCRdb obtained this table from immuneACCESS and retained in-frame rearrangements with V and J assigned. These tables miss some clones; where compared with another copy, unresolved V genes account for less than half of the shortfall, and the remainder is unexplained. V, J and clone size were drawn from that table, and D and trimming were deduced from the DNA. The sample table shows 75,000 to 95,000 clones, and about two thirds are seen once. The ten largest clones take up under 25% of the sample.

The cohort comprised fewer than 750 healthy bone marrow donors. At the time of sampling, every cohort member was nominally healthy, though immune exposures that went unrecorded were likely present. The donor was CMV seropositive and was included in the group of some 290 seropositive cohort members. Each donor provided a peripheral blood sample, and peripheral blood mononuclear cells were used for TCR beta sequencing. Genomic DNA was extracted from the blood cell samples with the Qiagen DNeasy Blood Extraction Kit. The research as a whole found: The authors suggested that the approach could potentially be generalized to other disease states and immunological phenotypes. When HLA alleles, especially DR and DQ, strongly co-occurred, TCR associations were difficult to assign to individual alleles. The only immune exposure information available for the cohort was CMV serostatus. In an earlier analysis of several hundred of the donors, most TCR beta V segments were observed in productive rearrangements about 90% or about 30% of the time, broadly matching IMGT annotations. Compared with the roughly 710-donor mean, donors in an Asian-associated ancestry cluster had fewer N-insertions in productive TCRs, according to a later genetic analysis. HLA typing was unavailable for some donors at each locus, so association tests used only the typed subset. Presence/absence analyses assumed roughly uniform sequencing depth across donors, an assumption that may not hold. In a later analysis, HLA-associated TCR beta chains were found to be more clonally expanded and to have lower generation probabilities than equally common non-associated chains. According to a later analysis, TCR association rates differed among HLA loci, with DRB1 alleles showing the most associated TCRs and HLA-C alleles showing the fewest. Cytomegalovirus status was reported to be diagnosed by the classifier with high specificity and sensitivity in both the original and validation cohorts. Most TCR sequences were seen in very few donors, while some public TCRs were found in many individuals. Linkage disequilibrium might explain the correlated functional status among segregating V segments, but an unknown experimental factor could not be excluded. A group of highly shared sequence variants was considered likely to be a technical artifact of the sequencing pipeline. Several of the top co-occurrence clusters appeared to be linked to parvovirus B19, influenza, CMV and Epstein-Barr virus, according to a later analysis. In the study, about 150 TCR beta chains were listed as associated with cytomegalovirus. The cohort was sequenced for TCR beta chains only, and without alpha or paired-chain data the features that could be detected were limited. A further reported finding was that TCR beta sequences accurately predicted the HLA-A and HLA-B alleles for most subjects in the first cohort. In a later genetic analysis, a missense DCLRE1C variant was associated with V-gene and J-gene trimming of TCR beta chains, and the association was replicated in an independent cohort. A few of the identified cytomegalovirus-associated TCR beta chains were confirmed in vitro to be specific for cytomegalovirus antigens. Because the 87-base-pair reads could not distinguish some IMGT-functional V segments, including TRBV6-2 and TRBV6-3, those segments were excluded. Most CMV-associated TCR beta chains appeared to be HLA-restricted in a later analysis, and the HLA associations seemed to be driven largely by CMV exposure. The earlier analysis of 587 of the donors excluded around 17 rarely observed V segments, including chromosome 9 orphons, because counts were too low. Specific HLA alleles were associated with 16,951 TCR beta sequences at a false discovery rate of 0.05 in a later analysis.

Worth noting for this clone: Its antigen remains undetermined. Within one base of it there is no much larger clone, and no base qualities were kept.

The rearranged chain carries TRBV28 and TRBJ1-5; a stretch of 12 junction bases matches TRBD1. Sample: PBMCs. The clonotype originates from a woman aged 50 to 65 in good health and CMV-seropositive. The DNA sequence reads TGTGCCAGCAGTTCGGGACAGGGGGCAGGGCAGCCCCAGCATTTT. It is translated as CASSSGQGAGQPQHF. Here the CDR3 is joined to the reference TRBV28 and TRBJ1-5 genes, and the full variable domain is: DVKVTQSSRYLVKRTGEKVFLECVQDMDHENMFWYRQDPGLGLRLIYFSYDVKMKEKGDIPEGYSVSREKKERFSLILESASTNQTSMYLCASSSGQGAGQPQHFGDGTRLSIL.